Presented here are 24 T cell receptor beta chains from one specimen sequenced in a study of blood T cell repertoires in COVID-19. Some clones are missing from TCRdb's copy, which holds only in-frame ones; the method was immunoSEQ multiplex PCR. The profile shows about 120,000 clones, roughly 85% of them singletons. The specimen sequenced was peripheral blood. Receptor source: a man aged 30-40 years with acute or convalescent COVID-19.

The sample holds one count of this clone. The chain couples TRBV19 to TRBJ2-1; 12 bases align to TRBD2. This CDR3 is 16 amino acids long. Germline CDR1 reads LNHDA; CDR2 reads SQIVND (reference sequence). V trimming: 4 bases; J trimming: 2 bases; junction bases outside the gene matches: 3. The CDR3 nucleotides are TGTGCCAGTAGTACTAGGACTAGCGGGACCTACAATGAGCAGTTCTTC. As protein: CASSTRTSGTYNEQFF.

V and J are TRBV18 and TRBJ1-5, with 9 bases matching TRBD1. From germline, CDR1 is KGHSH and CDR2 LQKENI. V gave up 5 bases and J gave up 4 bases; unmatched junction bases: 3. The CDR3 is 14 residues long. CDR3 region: CASSTGQGNQPQHF. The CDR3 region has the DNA TGTGCCAGCTCAACCGGACAGGGGAATCAGCCCCAGCATTTT.

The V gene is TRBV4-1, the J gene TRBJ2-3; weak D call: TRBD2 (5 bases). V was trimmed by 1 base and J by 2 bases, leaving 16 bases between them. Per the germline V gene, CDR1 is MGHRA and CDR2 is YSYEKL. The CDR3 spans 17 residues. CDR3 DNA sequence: TGCGCCAGCAGCCAAGTTCCAGCGAACGACTACACAGATACGCAGTATTTT. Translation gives CASSQVPANDYTDTQYF.

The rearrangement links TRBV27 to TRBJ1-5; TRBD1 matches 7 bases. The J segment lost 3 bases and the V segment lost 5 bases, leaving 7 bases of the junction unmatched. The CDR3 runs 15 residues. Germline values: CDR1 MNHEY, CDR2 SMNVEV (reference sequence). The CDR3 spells CASSPNGQANQPQHF. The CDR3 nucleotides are TGTGCCAGCAGTCCCAACGGACAGGCCAATCAGCCCCAGCATTTT.

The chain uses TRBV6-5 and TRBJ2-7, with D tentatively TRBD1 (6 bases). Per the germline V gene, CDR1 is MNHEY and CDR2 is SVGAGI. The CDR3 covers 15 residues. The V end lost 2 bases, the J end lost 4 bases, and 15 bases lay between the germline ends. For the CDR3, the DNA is TGTGCCAGCAGTTACCGATTTTTAGGGGGATACGAGCAGTACTTC. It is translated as CASSYRFLGGYEQYF.

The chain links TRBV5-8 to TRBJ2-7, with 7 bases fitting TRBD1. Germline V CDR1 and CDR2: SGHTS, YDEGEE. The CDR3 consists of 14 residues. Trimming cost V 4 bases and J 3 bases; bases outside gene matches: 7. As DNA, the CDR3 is TGTGCCAGCAGCCCGAAAGGGGGCATCTACGAGCAGTACGTC. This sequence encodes CASSPKGGIYEQYV.

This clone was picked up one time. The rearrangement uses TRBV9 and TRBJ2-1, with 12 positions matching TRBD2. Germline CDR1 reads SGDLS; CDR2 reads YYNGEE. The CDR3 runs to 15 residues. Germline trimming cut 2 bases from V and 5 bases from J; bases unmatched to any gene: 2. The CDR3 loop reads CASSVRTSGNNEQFF. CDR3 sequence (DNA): TGTGCCAGCAGCGTCAGGACTAGCGGGAACAATGAGCAGTTCTTC. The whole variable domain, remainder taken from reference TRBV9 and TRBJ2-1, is DSGVTQTPKHLITATGQRVTLRCSPRSGDLSVYWYQQSLDQGLQFLIQYYNGEERAKGNILERFSAQQFPDLHSELNLSSLELGDSALYFCASSVRTSGNNEQFFGPGTRLTVL.

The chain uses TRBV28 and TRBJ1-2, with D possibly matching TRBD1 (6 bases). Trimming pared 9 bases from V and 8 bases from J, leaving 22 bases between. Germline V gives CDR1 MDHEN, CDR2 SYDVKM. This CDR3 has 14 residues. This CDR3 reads CASLFGGAIGGYTF. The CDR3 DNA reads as TGTGCCAGTCTCTTCGGGGGGGCGATCGGCGGCTACACCTTC.

CDR3 residues: CASSQGPPTNYGYTF. CDR3 coding DNA: TGTGCCAGCAGCCAAGGTCCCCCCACTAACTATGGCTACACCTTC. The gene calls are TRBV14 and TRBJ1-2; D is unclear. This CDR3 has 15 amino acids. The ends were cut back, 1 base at V and 0 bases at J, with 9 bases in the middle. Germline CDR1 SGHDN, CDR2 FVKESK.

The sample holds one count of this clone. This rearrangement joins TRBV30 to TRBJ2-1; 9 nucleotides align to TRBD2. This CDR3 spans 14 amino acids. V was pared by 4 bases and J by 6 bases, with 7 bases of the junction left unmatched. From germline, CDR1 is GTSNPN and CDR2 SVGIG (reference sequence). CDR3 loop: CAWTGGGAFNEQFF. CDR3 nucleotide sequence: TGTGCCTGGACGGGCGGGGGGGCCTTCAATGAGCAGTTCTTC. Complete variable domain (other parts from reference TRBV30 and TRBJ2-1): SQTIHQWPATLVQPVGSPLSLECTVEGTSNPNLYWYRQAAGRGLQLLFYSVGIGQISSEVPQNLSASRPQDRQFILSSKKLLLSDSGFYLCAWTGGGAFNEQFFGPGTRLTVL.

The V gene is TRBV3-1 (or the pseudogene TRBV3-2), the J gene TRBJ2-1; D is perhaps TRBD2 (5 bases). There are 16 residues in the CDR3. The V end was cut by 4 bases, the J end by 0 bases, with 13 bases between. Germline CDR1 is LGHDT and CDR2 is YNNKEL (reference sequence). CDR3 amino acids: CASSRTGWSSYNEQFF. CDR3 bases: TGTGCCAGCAGCCGTACGGGGTGGAGCTCCTACAATGAGCAGTTCTTC.

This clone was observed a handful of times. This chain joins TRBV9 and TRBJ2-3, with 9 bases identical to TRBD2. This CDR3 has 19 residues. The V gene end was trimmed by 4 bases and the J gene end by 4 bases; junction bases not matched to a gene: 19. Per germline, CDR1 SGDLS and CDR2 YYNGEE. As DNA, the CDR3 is TGTGCCAGCAGCCCGATACTAGTAGCAGCGGGGGGCGGCGCAGATACGCAGTATTTT. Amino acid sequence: CASSPILVAAGGGADTQYF.

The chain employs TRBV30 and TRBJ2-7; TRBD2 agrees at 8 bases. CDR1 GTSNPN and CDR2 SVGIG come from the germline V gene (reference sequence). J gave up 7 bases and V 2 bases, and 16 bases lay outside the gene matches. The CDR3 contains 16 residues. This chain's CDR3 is CAWSYGSPGGAGEQYF. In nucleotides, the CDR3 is TGTGCCTGGAGTTATGGGAGCCCCGGGGGGGCGGGGGAGCAGTACTTC. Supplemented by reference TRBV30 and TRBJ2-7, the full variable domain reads SQTIHQWPATLVQPVGSPLSLECTVEGTSNPNLYWYRQAAGRGLQLLFYSVGIGQISSEVPQNLSASRPQDRQFILSSKKLLLSDSGFYLCAWSYGSPGGAGEQYFGPGTRLTVT.

The CDR3: CASSLARPYGYTF. The CDR3 DNA reads TGTGCCAGCAGTTTAGCCAGGCCCTATGGCTACACCTTC. The chain links TRBV12-3 or TRBV12-4 to TRBJ1-2; no reliable D call. The CDR3 totals 13 residues. Deletions cut 0 bases from V and 4 bases from J, with 6 bases between.

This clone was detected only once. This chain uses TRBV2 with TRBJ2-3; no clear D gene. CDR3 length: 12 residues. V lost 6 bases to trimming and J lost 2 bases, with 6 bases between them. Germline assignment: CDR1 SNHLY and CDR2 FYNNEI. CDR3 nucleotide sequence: TGTGCCAGCAGCGAGTCCACAGATACGCAGTATTTT. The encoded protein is CASSESTDTQYF.

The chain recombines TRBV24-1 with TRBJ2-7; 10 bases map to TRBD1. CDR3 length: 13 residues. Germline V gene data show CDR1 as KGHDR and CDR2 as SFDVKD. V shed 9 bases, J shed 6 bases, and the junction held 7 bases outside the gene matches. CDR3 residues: CATLRGDRGEQYV. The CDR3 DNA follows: TGTGCCACCCTAAGGGGGGACAGGGGCGAGCAGTACGTC.

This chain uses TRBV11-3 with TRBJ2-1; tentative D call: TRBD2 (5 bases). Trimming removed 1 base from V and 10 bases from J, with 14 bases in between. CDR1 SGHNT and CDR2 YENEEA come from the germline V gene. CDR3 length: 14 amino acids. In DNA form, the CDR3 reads TGTGCCAGCAGCTTAGGAACTGAGGAGGACGAGCAGTTCTTC. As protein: CASSLGTEEDEQFF. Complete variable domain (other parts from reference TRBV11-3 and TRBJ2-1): EAGVVQSPRYKIIEKKQPVAFWCNPISGHNTLYWYLQNLGQGPELLIRYENEEAVDDSQLPKDRFSAERLKGVDSTLKIQPAELGDSAVYLCASSLGTEEDEQFFGPGTRLTVL.

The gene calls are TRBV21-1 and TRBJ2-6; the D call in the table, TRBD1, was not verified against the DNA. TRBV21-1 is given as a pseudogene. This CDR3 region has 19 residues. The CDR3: CASRAGTGGRNGGANVLTF. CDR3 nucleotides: TGTGCCAGCAGAGCGGGGACAGGCGGCCGAAATGGTGGGGCCAACGTCCTGACTTTC.

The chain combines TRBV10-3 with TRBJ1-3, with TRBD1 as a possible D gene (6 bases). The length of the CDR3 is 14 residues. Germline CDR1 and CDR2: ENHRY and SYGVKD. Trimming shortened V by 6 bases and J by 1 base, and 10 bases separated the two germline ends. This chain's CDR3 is CAIRTTGSGNTIYF. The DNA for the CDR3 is TGTGCCATCAGAACAACAGGGTCTGGAAACACCATATATTTT.

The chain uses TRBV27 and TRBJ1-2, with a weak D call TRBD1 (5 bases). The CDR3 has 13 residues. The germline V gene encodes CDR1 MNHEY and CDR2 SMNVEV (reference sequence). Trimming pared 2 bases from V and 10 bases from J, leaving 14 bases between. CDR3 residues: CASSLLGAVDYTF. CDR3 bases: TGTGCCAGCAGTTTACTAGGGGCAGTGGACTACACCTTC.

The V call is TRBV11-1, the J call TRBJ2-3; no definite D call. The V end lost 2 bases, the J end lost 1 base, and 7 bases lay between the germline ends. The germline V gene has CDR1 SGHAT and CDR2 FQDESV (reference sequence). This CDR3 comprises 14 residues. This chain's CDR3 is CASSLSPRTDTQYF. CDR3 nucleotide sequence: TGTGCCAGCAGCTTAAGCCCCCGCACAGATACGCAGTATTTT.

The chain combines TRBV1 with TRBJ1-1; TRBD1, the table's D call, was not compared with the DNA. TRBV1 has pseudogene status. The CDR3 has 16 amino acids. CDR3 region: CTSSQMLTGGRTEAFF. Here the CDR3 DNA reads TGCACCAGCAGCCAAATGTTGACAGGGGGAAGGACTGAAGCTTTCTTT.

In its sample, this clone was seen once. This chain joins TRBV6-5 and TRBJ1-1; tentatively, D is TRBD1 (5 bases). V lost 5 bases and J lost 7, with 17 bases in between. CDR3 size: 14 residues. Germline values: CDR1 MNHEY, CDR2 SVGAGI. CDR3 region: CASSRQPYKDEAFF. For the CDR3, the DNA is TGTGCCAGCAGTCGACAGCCTTACAAGGATGAAGCTTTCTTT.

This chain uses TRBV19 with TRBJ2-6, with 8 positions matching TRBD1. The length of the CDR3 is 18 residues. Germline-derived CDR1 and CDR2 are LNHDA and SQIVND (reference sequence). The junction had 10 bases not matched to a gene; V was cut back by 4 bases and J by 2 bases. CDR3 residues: CASSSLGRGRTGANVLTF. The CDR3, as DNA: TGTGCCAGTAGTAGCCTCGGCAGGGGGCGAACTGGGGCCAACGTCCTGACTTTC.